Presented here are 21 T cell receptor beta chains from one specimen sequenced in a study of blood T cells in healthy people across ages. Then a second PCR, running about 6 to 12 cycles, was carried out with a sample-barcoded 5' primer and a J-beta primer mix. TCRdb used MiXCR to reprocess the 5' RACE reads, holding one entry per CDR3 protein. The table has under 1,100,000 distinct CDR3 sequences, approximately 26% seen once; the top ten hold around 0.75%. The same data also contributed to another study, on T cells of mothers and their children.

The sample consisted of blood. The receptor source for this set is a girl aged 2-15 years in good health.

The chain employs TRBV10-3 and TRBJ2-1; weak D call: TRBD2 (6 bases). Germline lookup yields CDR1 ENHRY and CDR2 SYGVKD. The CDR3 is 14 amino acids. V lost 6 bases and J 5 bases, leaving 14 bases between the germline ends. The CDR3: CAIREGDSDNEQFF. The CDR3 coding sequence is TGTGCCATCAGGGAGGGCGACAGTGACAATGAGCAGTTCTTC.

This clonotype appeared a few times. The V call is TRBV11-3, the J call TRBJ2-5; 8 nucleotides match TRBD1. The J call could be wrong; TRBJ2-7 is a better fit for the DNA end. The CDR3 is 16 residues long. CDR1 and CDR2 (germline): SGHNT, YENEEA. In DNA, the CDR3 is TGTGCCAGCAGCCCAGTGGACAGGGCTCTGGGATACGAGCAGTACTTC. Translating it yields CASSPVDRALGYEQYF.

The CDR3 DNA reads as TGCAGTGCTAGGGGGGCGCTTGGCACCGGGGAGCTGTTTTTT. Protein product: CSARGALGTGELFF. The chain couples TRBV20-1 to TRBJ2-2, with a possible D match to TRBD1 (6 bases). In germline, CDR1 is DFQATT, CDR2 SNEGSKA (reference sequence). The germline V and J ends were trimmed by 3 bases and 4 bases, with 12 bases remaining between them. This CDR3 spans 14 amino acids.

The chain combines TRBV7-9 with TRBJ1-3; D is undetermined. Per the germline V gene, CDR1 is SEHNR and CDR2 is FQNEAQ (reference sequence). This CDR3 contains 15 residues. V was clipped by 3 bases and J by 2 bases, with 11 bases between them. The CDR3 bases are TGTGCCAGCAGCTTCCTGTTCGGCCCTGGAAACACCATATATTTT. Protein: CASSFLFGPGNTIYF.

This clonotype was recorded a few times. This chain uses TRBV11-2 with TRBJ2-2; maybe TRBD2 (6 bases). Trimming removed 4 bases at V and 5 bases at J, with 20 bases between. This CDR3 has 17 residues. CDR1 is SGHAT, CDR2 FQNNGV, per germline. CDR3 loop: CASSSLFGQEGTGELFF. In DNA form, the CDR3 reads TGTGCCAGCAGCTCCCTGTTTGGCCAGGAGGGGACCGGGGAGCTGTTTTTT.

The chain employs TRBV9 and TRBJ1-2; possible D gene TRBD1, 5 bases. V lost 4 bases to trimming and J lost 9 bases, with 22 bases between them. The V gene's germline CDR1 is SGDLS and CDR2 YYNGEE. The CDR3 runs 15 residues. The CDR3 DNA is TGTGCCAGCAGCCTCTTCTCCCAGGGTACGATGAGCTACACCTTC. Amino acid sequence: CASSLFSQGTMSYTF.

This clonotype came up a few times. The chain combines TRBV10-2 with TRBJ2-5; TRBD2 matches at 7 bases. CDR1 WSHSY and CDR2 SAAADI come from the germline V gene. V lost 11 bases to trimming and J lost 1 base; unmatched junction nucleotides: 7. This CDR3 comprises 13 residues. This chain's CDR3 is CAVLSGAQETQYF. CDR3 sequence (DNA): TGCGCCGTACTGAGCGGGGCCCAAGAGACCCAGTACTTC.

The CDR3 DNA sequence: TGTGCCAGCAGCTACCCCCGGGACACCGACCTAAACACTGAAGCTTTCTTT. Translating gives CASSYPRDTDLNTEAFF. This chain joins TRBV7-9 and TRBJ1-1, with TRBD1 as a possible D gene (6 bases). V was clipped by 4 bases and J by 2 bases, with 20 bases between them. Per the germline V gene, CDR1 is SEHNR and CDR2 is FQNEAQ (reference sequence). The CDR3 has 17 residues.

This clonotype has just a few counts. The rearrangement uses TRBV7-6 and TRBJ2-5, with unresolved D. V gave up 5 bases and J gave up 1 base, with 20 bases separating them. The CDR3 is 17 residues long. Germline V gives CDR1 SGHVS, CDR2 FNYEAQ. The CDR3 sequence: CASSDHIGSLTQETQYF. CDR3 nucleotides: TGTGCCAGCAGCGACCATATTGGCAGCCTAACCCAAGAGACCCAGTACTTC.

This clonotype was seen a handful of times. The chain is built from TRBV29-1 and TRBJ2-5; 7 bases match TRBD1. This CDR3 spans 12 amino acids. V gave up 4 bases and J gave up 3 bases; unmatched junction bases: 2. Germline V CDR1 and CDR2: SQVTM, ANQGSEA. In DNA, the CDR3 is TGCAGCGTTGCACAGGGGAAAGAGACCCAGTACTTC. Protein sequence: CSVAQGKETQYF. The whole variable domain, remainder taken from reference TRBV29-1 and TRBJ2-5, is SAVISQKPSRDICQRGTSLTIQCQVDSQVTMMFWYRQQPGQSLTLIATANQGSEATYESGFVIDKFPISRPNLTFSTLTVSNMSPEDSSIYLCSVAQGKETQYFGPGTRLLVL.

This clonotype has a handful of counts. This chain connects TRBV12-3 or TRBV12-4 to TRBJ2-5, with a possible D match to TRBD2 (6 bases). This CDR3 contains 14 residues. Trimming removed 6 bases from V and 7 bases from J, with 18 bases in between. The DNA of the CDR3 is TGTGCCAGCAGCCACCGTCCCCCCGGGGGGACCCAGTACTTC. Residues: CASSHRPPGGTQYF.

The chain joins TRBV20-1 to TRBJ2-7, with D maybe TRBD1 (7 bases). Trimming took off 5 bases at V and 6 bases at J, with 14 bases between the two ends. Germline lookup yields CDR1 DFQATT and CDR2 SNEGSKA (reference sequence). This CDR3 region has 12 residues. The DNA for the CDR3 is TGCAGTGCTCGACAGGGAGGTAGCGAGCAGTACTTC. It is translated as CSARQGGSEQYF.

With regard to this clonotype: Germline and junction disagree at one end, which may indicate a read error. The chain joins TRBV25-1 to TRBJ1-1; TRBD1 aligns across 7 bases. The germline CDR1 and CDR2 sequences are MGHDK and SYGVNS. The CDR3 totals 13 residues. The CDR3 nucleotides are TGTGCCAGCAGTGATAGGGGGCAAACTGAAGCTTCCTTT. Translation: CASSDRGQTEASF.

This clonotype was counted only a few times. The chain recombines TRBV4-3 with TRBJ2-1, with 10 bases matching TRBD2. V was clipped by 0 bases and J by 8 bases; unmatched bases: 4. Germline loops: CDR1 LGHNA, CDR2 YSLEER. The CDR3 has 15 residues. The CDR3 here is CASSQDQRGGDEQFF. The CDR3 coding sequence is TGCGCCAGCAGCCAAGACCAGCGGGGGGGCGATGAGCAGTTCTTC.

This clonotype has a handful of counts. V and J are TRBV28 and TRBJ1-2; a weak D match, TRBD1 (5 bases). The ends were cut back, 7 bases at V and 3 bases at J, with 6 bases in the middle. The germline gives CDR1 MDHEN, CDR2 SYDVKM. CDR3 size: 11 residues. For the CDR3, the DNA is TGTGCCAGCATGGGGGACTATGGCTACACCTTC. It translates to CASMGDYGYTF.

This clonotype has more than one count but fewer than ten. DNA for the CDR3: TGCAGCGTCGAAATCGGGTTGGCCAAAAACATTCAGTACTTC. Amino acid sequence: CSVEIGLAKNIQYF. This sequence joins TRBV29-1 and TRBJ2-4; no definite D call. V gave up 6 bases and J gave up 1 base, with 13 bases separating them. Germline V CDR1 and CDR2: SQVTM, ANQGSEA. This CDR3 has 14 residues.

This clonotype showed up just once. The chain uses TRBV7-9 and TRBJ2-1; no reliable D call. Trimming removed 3 bases at V and 0 bases at J, with 9 bases between. The CDR3 runs 15 residues. CDR1 and CDR2 (germline): SEHNR, FQNEAQ (reference sequence). The CDR3 sequence: CASSFWQSSYNEQFF. In DNA form, the CDR3 reads TGTGCCAGCAGCTTCTGGCAGAGCTCCTACAATGAGCAGTTCTTC.

This clonotype appeared a few times. The chain's CDR3 is CASSRIDGGVTDTQYF. The CDR3 DNA is TGTGCCAGTAGTAGGATTGACGGAGGGGTCACAGATACGCAGTATTTT. The rearrangement joins TRBV19 to TRBJ2-3, with D possibly matching TRBD2 (6 bases). CDR3 size: 16 residues. Trimming took 4 bases from V and 2 from J, leaving 16 bases between them. Looked up from germline, CDR1 is LNHDA and CDR2 is SQIVND (reference sequence).

This clonotype has a handful of counts. The chain couples TRBV7-8 to TRBJ2-7; 7 bases map to TRBD1. The trim removed 3 bases at V and 3 bases at J, leaving 5 bases unmatched. CDR1 is SGHVS, CDR2 FQNEAQ, per germline. This CDR3 is 14 amino acids long. The CDR3 protein is CASSLKGANYEQYF. The CDR3 bases are TGTGCCAGCAGCTTGAAGGGGGCGAACTACGAGCAGTACTTC.

There are a few counts of this clonotype. The chain combines TRBV2 with TRBJ2-7, with D unclear. Trimming took off 8 bases at V and 7 bases at J, with 18 bases between the two ends. Germline V gene data show CDR1 as SNHLY and CDR2 as FYNNEI. The CDR3 is made up of 13 amino acids. The CDR3 loop reads CASDTREIGEQYF. The CDR3 DNA reads as TGTGCCAGCGATACAAGAGAGATCGGAGAGCAGTACTTC.

The rearrangement uses TRBV23-1 and TRBJ2-5; D not certain. TRBV23-1 is sorted into the ORF group, with uncertain function. The CDR3 covers 14 residues. V was cut by 10 bases and J by 5 bases, with 20 bases left in between. CDR3 residues: CANLPRAGFETQYF. In nucleotides, the CDR3 is TGCGCCAACCTACCCCGGGCAGGTTTTGAGACCCAGTACTTC.